The entry below describes one TCR beta chain. Its target is unknown. V was cut by 5 bases and J by 7 bases, with 13 bases left in between. The CDR3 runs 13 residues. From germline, CDR1 is SEHNR and CDR2 FQNEAQ (reference sequence). The entry originates in a study of blood T cells in healthy people across ages. Overall study findings and caveats: For the donors, CMV status was unknown and possibly confounded expanded clonotype changes. With unsorted PBMCs, a conclusive comparison of naive versus antigen-experienced cells was not possible. Whereas aged donors had fewer naive CD4+ cells, long-lived donors had more of them and higher diversity.

The authors ran a second PCR of 7 to 11 cycles using a sample-barcoded 5' primer and a J-beta primer mix. From each sample, at least 2.5 million paired-end reads containing CDR3 were obtained. TCRdb ran MiXCR on the 5' RACE reads and lists one entry per CDR3 protein. Among about a million distinct CDR3 sequences listed, just over 50% were seen once. The origin of this receptor is a woman aged 55-70 years in good health. The material sequenced was blood. The chain has TRBV7-9 and TRBJ2-3; D is unclear. CDR3 loop: CASSPPMENTQYF. The CDR3 DNA follows: TGTGCCAGCAGCCCTCCAATGGAAAATACGCAGTATTTT.